Listed below are T cell receptor beta chains from one sample, sequenced in a study of blood T cell repertoires in COVID-19. The protocol was immunoSEQ multiplex PCR, while the TCRdb copy is restricted to in-frame clones and leaves out a portion. The sample gives approximately 380,000 clones, around 90% of which show up once; more than 1% is in the top ten. Sequencing input: PBMCs or T cells enriched from blood (not recorded which). The source of these receptors is a young woman who had recovered from COVID-19. Both conserved end residues are part of each CDR3. The D gene is left open where the match is weak. A clone size is listed for some rows: how often the clone was seen (once, few, many), or a class if it is expanded.

clone_size | j_call | d_call | v_call | cdr3_nt | cdr3_aa
NA | TRBJ2-7 | NA | TRBV10-3 | TGTGCCATAAGGGGGGAGGGCCGTGGGCAGAGCTACGAGCAGTACTTC | CAIRGEGRGQSYEQYF
NA | TRBJ1-2 | NA | TRBV5-4 | TGTGCCAGCAGGGCCGGGAGAGCTAACTATGGCTACACCTTC | CASRAGRANYGYTF
NA | TRBJ2-7 | TRBD1 | TRBV7-9 | TGTGCCAGCAGTTTCCGGGACAGGGGAGAGTACGAGCAGTACTTC | CASSFRDRGEYEQYF
NA | TRBJ2-4 | TRBD2 | TRBV30 | TGTGCCTGGAGTAGGAGAGTAGCGGGGGGGCAAGCCAAAAACATTCAGTACTTC | CAWSRRVAGGQAKNIQYF
NA | TRBJ2-3 | NA | TRBV7-9 | TGTGCCACTAGTCAAGGGTTTTGGGGAGGTGATACGCAGTATTTT | CATSQGFWGGDTQYF
NA | TRBJ1-5 | TRBD1 | TRBV19 | TGTGCCAGTAGTATAGGGGGACAGGGTAATCAGCCCCAGCATTTT | CASSIGGQGNQPQHF
NA | TRBJ2-5 | NA | TRBV10-2 | TGCGCCAGCAGGGATCAGGGTAGAGAGACCCAGTACTTC | CASRDQGRETQYF
few | TRBJ1-1 | TRBD1 | TRBV10-3 | TGTGCCAGCATGAAGGGGACAGGCGGAAAGAACACTGAAGCTTTCTTT | CASMKGTGGKNTEAFF
once | TRBJ2-1 | TRBD2 | TRBV9 | TGTGCCAGCAGCACACCACCTGCGGGGGGATCCTACAATGAGCAGTTCTTC | CASSTPPAGGSYNEQFF
NA | TRBJ1-2 | TRBD1 | TRBV29-1 | TGCAGCGCGGACAGGGGTAACTATGGCTACACCTTC | CSADRGNYGYTF
NA | TRBJ1-1 | TRBD1 | TRBV18 | TGTGCCAGCTCACCCCGGGACAGGGGGAGGGTAGGCACTGAAGCTTTCTTT | CASSPRDRGRVGTEAFF
NA | TRBJ1-1 | NA | TRBV5-1 | TGCGCCAGCAGCCCCCTAGGCGGGGACACTGAAGCTTTCTTT | CASSPLGGDTEAFF
NA | TRBJ1-4 | TRBD1 | TRBV27 | TGTGCCAGCAGCCGCGACAGGGGACCTAATGAAAAACTGTTTTTT | CASSRDRGPNEKLFF
few | TRBJ1-6 | NA | TRBV30 | TGTGCCTGGAGTGGGGGCCTCGATAATTCACCCCTCCACTTT | CAWSGGLDNSPLHF
NA | TRBJ1-4 | TRBD1 | TRBV27 | TGTGCCAGCAGTTCGGGACAGGGCACTAATGAAAAACTGTTTTTT | CASSSGQGTNEKLFF
once | TRBJ2-7 | NA | TRBV5-1 | TGCGCCAGCAGCTTGGATCCTTCCTACGAGCAGTACTTC | CASSLDPSYEQYF
NA | TRBJ2-4 | NA | TRBV28 | TGTGCCAGCAGTTTAGGGCTAGCCAAAAACATTCAGTACTTC | CASSLGLAKNIQYF
NA | TRBJ2-3 | NA | TRBV9 | TGTGCCAGCTCCCTATCTGCAGGGAGCACAGATACGCAGTATTTT | CASSLSAGSTDTQYF
NA | TRBJ2-1 | TRBD2 | TRBV18 | TGTGCCAGCTCATACGGACTAGCGGGGTACAATGAGCAGTTCTTC | CASSYGLAGYNEQFF
NA | TRBJ1-4 | TRBD1 | TRBV9 | TGTGCCAGCACCCGACAGGGGGGTGAGGAAAAACTGTTTTTT | CASTRQGGEEKLFF
once | TRBJ2-2 | NA | TRBV5-4 | TGTGCCAGCAGCTTCGTCGACGGGGGGCCGGGCACCGGGGAGCTGTTTTTT | CASSFVDGGPGTGELFF
NA | TRBJ2-1 | TRBD2 | TRBV3-1/TRBV3-2 | TGTGCCAGCAGCCAAGATCTTCTGGCAGGGACTAACAATGAGCAGTTCTTC | CASSQDLLAGTNNEQFF
NA | TRBJ1-2 | NA | TRBV4-3 | TGCGCCAGCAGCCCAAATGGAGTTACCTATGGCTACACCTTC | CASSPNGVTYGYTF
NA | TRBJ1-2 | TRBD1 | TRBV12-5 | TGTGCTAGTGGTTTGGTACTCGGGACAGATCAGTTTAACTATGGCTACACCTTC | CASGLVLGTDQFNYGYTF
NA | TRBJ2-1 | TRBD1 | TRBV9 | TGTGCCAGCAGCGTAGGTGAGAGGGACAGGGGGCGGAATGAGCAGTTCTTC | CASSVGERDRGRNEQFF
few | TRBJ2-7 | NA | TRBV14 | TGTGCCAGCAGCCTGAGGGGGGGATTCTACGAGCAGTACTTC | CASSLRGGFYEQYF
once | TRBJ2-5 | TRBD2 | TRBV6-5 | TGTGCCAGCAATCCGGGACTAGCGGGGATCGAGACCCAGTACTTC | CASNPGLAGIETQYF
NA | TRBJ1-5 | NA | TRBV5-5 | TGTGCCAGCAGCTTGAACAGCCCAAGCAATCAGCCCCAGCATTTT | CASSLNSPSNQPQHF
once | TRBJ2-4 | TRBD2 | TRBV2 | TGTGCCAGCAGCCCGGGGGGGCGCGGAAACATTCAGTACTTC | CASSPGGRGNIQYF
NA | TRBJ2-2 | NA | TRBV24-1 | TGTGCCACCAGTGATGGCCTCAGAAACACCGGGGAGCTGTTTTTT | CATSDGLRNTGELFF
NA | TRBJ1-6 | NA | TRBV5-1 | TGCGCCAGCAGCGGCGACAGATATAATTCACCCCTCCACTTT | CASSGDRYNSPLHF
NA | TRBJ1-1 | NA | TRBV2 | TGTGCCAGCAGTCCACTTTTGCTGACAGGCGGACAAGAAGCTTTCTTT | CASSPLLLTGGQEAFF
NA | TRBJ2-2 | TRBD1 | TRBV28 | TGTGCCAGCAGCCTTAACGGACAGGTACACACCGGGGAGCTGTTTTTT | CASSLNGQVHTGELFF
NA | TRBJ1-6 | TRBD1 | TRBV19 | TGTGCCAGCGGACAGGGTGATTCACCCCTCCACTTT | CASGQGDSPLHF
NA | TRBJ2-7 | TRBD1 | TRBV5-4 | TGTGCCAGCAGCCCAACGGGGCAGGGGGCCTACGAGCAGTACTTC | CASSPTGQGAYEQYF
NA | TRBJ1-2 | NA | TRBV6-4 | TGTGCCAGCAGTGACTCGGAGGGCGGGACGAACTATGGCTACACCTTC | CASSDSEGGTNYGYTF
NA | TRBJ1-1 | NA | TRBV4-3 | TGCGCCAGCAGCCAAGATACAGCAGAGAACACTGAAGCTTTCTTT | CASSQDTAENTEAFF
NA | TRBJ1-2 | NA | TRBV6-5 | TGTGCCAGCAGGCCCCCAGGGATCGGCTACACCTTC | CASRPPGIGYTF
NA | TRBJ1-2 | NA | TRBV2 | TGTGCCAGCAGTGAACCGGTCGGACAGAACTATGGCTACACCTTC | CASSEPVGQNYGYTF
NA | TRBJ2-7 | TRBD1 | TRBV6-2/TRBV6-3 | TGTGCCAGCAGTTACTACAGGGGACGGAACTACGAGCAGTACTTC | CASSYYRGRNYEQYF
once | TRBJ1-6 | NA | TRBV30 | TGTGCCTGGAGAGGGCAGGGCACGTCCTATAATTCACCCCTCCACTTT | CAWRGQGTSYNSPLHF
NA | TRBJ1-2 | NA | TRBV12-3/TRBV12-4 | TGTGCCAGCAGTTTGAGGAGGGTTCATGGCTACACCTTC | CASSLRRVHGYTF